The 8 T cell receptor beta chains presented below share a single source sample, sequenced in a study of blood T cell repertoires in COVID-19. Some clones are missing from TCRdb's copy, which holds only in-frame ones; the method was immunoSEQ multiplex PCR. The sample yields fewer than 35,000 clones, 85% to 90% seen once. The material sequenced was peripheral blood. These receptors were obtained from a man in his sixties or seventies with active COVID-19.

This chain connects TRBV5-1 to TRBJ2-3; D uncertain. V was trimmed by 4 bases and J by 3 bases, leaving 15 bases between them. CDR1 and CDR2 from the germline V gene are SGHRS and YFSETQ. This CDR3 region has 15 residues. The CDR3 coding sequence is TGCGCCAGCAGCCCACCCGACATCATAACAGATACGCAGTATTTT. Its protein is CASSPPDIITDTQYF.

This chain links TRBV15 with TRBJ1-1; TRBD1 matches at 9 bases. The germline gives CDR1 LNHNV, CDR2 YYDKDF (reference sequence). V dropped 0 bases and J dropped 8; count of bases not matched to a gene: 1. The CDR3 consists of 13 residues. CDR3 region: CATSREQGAEAFF. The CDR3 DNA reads TGTGCCACCAGCAGAGAACAGGGGGCAGAAGCTTTCTTT.

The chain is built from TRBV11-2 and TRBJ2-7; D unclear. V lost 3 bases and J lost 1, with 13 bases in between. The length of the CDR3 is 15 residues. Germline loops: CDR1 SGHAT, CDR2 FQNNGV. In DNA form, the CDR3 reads TGTGCCAGCAGCTTGAATAATGAGGAGTCCTACGAGCAGTACTTC. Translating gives CASSLNNEESYEQYF.

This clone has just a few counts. DNA of the CDR3: TGTGCCAGCAGCTCCGTGCGGGGGGCGACCTACGAGCAGTACTTC. Protein: CASSSVRGATYEQYF. V gene TRBV7-2 combines with J gene TRBJ2-7; 8 bases agree with TRBD2. With 4 bases clipped from V and 2 bases from J, the junction kept 7 bases outside the gene matches. The CDR3 has 15 amino acids. Germline V gene sequence: CDR1 SGHTA, CDR2 FQGNSA.

The CDR3 nucleotides are TGCGCCAGCAGCCCGAGGGACAGGGGAGGTGAAAAACTGTTTTTT. This encodes CASSPRDRGGEKLFF. The chain employs TRBV4-1 and TRBJ1-4; 10 positions match TRBD1. This CDR3 contains 15 residues. Germline loops: CDR1 MGHRA, CDR2 YSYEKL. V lost 4 bases and J lost 7; bases outside the gene matches: 6.

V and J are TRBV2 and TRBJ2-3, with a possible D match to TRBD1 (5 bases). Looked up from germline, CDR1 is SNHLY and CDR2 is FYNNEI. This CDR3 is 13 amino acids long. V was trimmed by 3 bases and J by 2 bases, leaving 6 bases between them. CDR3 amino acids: CASSDRVTDTQYF. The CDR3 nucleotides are TGTGCCAGCAGTGACAGGGTCACAGATACGCAGTATTTT.

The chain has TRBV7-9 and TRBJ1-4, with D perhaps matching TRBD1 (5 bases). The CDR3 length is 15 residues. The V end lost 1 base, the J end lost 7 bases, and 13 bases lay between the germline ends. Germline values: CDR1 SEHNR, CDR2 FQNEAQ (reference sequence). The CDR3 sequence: CASSLVQGGGEKLFF. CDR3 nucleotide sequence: TGTGCCAGCAGCTTAGTGCAGGGCGGCGGTGAAAAACTGTTTTTT.

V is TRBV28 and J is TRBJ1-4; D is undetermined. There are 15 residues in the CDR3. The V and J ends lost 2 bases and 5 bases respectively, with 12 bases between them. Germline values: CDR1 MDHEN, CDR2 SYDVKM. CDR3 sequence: CASSLNLGPNEKLFF. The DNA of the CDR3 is TGTGCCAGCAGTTTAAATTTGGGCCCCAATGAAAAACTGTTTTTT.